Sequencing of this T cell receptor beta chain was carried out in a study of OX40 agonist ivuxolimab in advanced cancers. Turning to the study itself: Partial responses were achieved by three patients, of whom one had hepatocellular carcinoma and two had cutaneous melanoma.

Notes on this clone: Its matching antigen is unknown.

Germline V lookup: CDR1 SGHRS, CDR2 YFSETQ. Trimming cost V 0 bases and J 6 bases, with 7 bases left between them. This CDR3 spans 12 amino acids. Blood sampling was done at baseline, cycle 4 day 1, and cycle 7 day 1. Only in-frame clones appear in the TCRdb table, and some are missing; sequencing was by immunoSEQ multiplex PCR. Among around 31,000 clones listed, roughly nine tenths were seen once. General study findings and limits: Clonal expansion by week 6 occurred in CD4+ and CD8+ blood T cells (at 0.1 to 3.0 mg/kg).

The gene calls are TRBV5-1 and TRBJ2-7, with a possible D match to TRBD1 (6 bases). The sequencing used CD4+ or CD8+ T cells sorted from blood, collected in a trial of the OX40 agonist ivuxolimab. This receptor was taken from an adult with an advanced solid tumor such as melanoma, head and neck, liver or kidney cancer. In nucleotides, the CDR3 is TGCGCCAGCAGCTTGGAAGGGGGCGAGCAGTACTTC. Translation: CASSLEGGEQYF.